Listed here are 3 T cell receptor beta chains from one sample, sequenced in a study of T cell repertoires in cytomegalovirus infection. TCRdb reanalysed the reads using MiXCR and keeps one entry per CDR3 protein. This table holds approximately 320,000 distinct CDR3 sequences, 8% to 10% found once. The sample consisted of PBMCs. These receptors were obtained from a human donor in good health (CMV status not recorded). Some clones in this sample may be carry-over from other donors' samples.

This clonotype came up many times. CDR3 coding DNA: TGTGCCAGCAGCCAACCAAGATCCTACATGAACACTGAAGCTTTCTTT. Its protein product is CASSQPRSYMNTEAFF. This chain joins TRBV6-2 or TRBV6-3 and TRBJ1-1, with D hard to call. CDR1 and CDR2 (germline): MNHEY, SVGEGT. V lost 6 bases and J 0 bases, leaving 17 bases between the germline ends. The CDR3 is 16 amino acids.

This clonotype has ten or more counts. CDR3 in DNA: TGTGCCAGCAAAAAGGGTGGGGGGGGAAACTCCTACGAGCAGTACTTC. Translating it yields CASKKGGGGNSYEQYF. This chain uses TRBV6-1 with TRBJ2-7, with 7 bases aligning to TRBD2. The CDR3 is 16 residues long. Looked up from germline, CDR1 is MNHNS and CDR2 is SASEGT. V lost 7 bases and J lost 0; bases outside the gene matches: 12.

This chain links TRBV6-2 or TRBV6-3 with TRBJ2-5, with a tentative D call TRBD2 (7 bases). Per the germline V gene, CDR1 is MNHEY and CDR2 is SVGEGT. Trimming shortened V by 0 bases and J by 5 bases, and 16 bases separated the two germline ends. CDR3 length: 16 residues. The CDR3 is CASSYSRGAGEETQYF. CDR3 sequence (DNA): TGTGCCAGCAGTTACTCCCGGGGGGCCGGGGAGGAGACCCAGTACTTC.